These T cell receptor beta chains were read from a single sample in a study of cytomegalovirus exposure and HLA in healthy donors. Only in-frame clones appear in the TCRdb table, and some are missing; sequencing was by immunoSEQ multiplex PCR. The sample consists of 200,000 or so clones, approximately 80% of them appearing once. Sequencing was done on a sample of PBMCs. The source of these receptors is a woman under 30 in good health and CMV-seropositive. CDR3s include the opening cysteine and the closing phenylalanine or tryptophan. A D gene is named only where the DNA matches it firmly. Expanded clones are given a class, and other clones once, few, many or no size at all.

J gene | CDR3 length | clone size | V gene | D gene | CDR3 protein | CDR3 DNA
TRBJ2-3 | 15 | NA | TRBV5-6 | TRBD2 | CASALGGGSTDTQYF | TGTGCCAGTGCTCTCGGGGGGGGAAGCACAGATACGCAGTATTTT
TRBJ2-2 | 14 | NA | TRBV6-5 | TRBD1 | CASRGQGQIGELFF | TGTGCCAGCAGGGGACAGGGTCAGATCGGGGAGCTGTTTTTT
TRBJ2-7 | 13 | NA | TRBV15 | NA | CATSRDVPYEQYF | TGTGCCACCAGCAGAGACGTCCCCTACGAGCAGTACTTC
TRBJ1-3 | 15 | NA | TRBV6-5 | TRBD1 | CASSYDRGRENTIYF | TGTGCCAGCAGTTACGATAGGGGGCGGGAAAACACCATATATTTT
TRBJ1-5 | 15 | once | TRBV4-1 | NA | CASSQDGQGNQPQHF | TGCGCCAGCAGCCAAGATGGGCAGGGCAATCAGCCCCAGCATTTT
TRBJ2-5 | 12 | NA | TRBV28 | NA | CASSSSSKTQYF | TGTGCCAGCAGTTCCTCCTCTAAGACCCAGTACTTC
TRBJ2-1 | 13 | NA | TRBV5-1 | TRBD1 | CAARTGPHNEQFF | TGCGCCGCCAGGACAGGCCCCCACAATGAGCAGTTCTTC
TRBJ1-1 | 15 | few | TRBV28 | NA | CASKVGEGGGTEAFF | TGTGCCAGCAAAGTTGGGGAGGGAGGTGGCACTGAAGCTTTCTTT
TRBJ2-5 | 12 | NA | TRBV29-1 | NA | CSVEEGGETQYF | TGCAGCGTTGAAGAAGGAGGAGAGACCCAGTACTTC
TRBJ1-2 | 12 | once | TRBV7-6 | TRBD1 | CASSAQGNGYTF | TGTGCCAGCAGCGCACAGGGGAACGGCTACACCTTC
TRBJ1-2 | 12 | few | TRBV28 | TRBD1 | CASGDRADGYTF | TGTGCCAGCGGGGACAGGGCAGATGGCTACACCTTC
TRBJ2-5 | 16 | NA | TRBV9 | TRBD2 | CASSVAASGSQETQYF | TGTGCCAGCAGCGTAGCGGCTAGCGGCTCACAAGAGACCCAGTACTTC
TRBJ2-1 | 15 | NA | TRBV5-6 | NA | CASSLGGIAYNEQFF | TGTGCCAGCAGCTTGGGCGGGATTGCCTACAATGAGCAGTTCTTC
TRBJ1-1 | 15 | NA | TRBV6-5 | TRBD1 | CASSRGTGSVTEAFF | TGTGCCAGCAGTCGAGGGACAGGGTCGGTCACTGAAGCTTTCTTT
TRBJ1-4 | 15 | NA | TRBV30 | NA | CAWRAGWASNEKLFF | TGTGCCTGGAGGGCAGGGTGGGCATCTAATGAAAAACTGTTTTTT
TRBJ2-7 | 11 | NA | TRBV20-1 | NA | CSATGINEQYF | TGCAGTGCCACAGGGATCAACGAGCAGTACTTC
TRBJ2-6 | 13 | NA | TRBV18 | NA | CASSLSGANGLTF | TGTGCCAGCTCACTCTCTGGGGCCAACGGCCTGACTTTC
TRBJ2-6 | 16 | NA | TRBV5-1 | NA | CASSLGFSSGANVLTF | TGCGCCAGCAGCTTGGGATTCAGCTCTGGGGCCAACGTCCTGACTTTC
TRBJ1-2 | 15 | NA | TRBV11-2 | NA | CASSYAGAMRSGYTF | TGTGCCAGCAGTTATGCAGGGGCAATGAGGAGTGGCTACACCTTC
TRBJ1-3 | 11 | few | TRBV6-5 | NA | CTAHSGNTIYF | TGTACAGCTCACTCTGGAAACACCATATATTTT
TRBJ2-1 | 18 | NA | TRBV4-1 | TRBD2 | CASSQGRKLAGGNSEQFF | TGCGCCAGCAGCCAAGGCAGGAAACTAGCGGGGGGGAATAGTGAGCAGTTCTTC
TRBJ1-1 | 14 | NA | TRBV28 | NA | CASSLNSLNTEAFF | TGTGCCAGCAGTTTAAACAGTTTGAACACTGAAGCTTTCTTT
TRBJ1-1 | 18 | NA | TRBV4-1 | NA | CASSQDPYREGKNTEAFF | TGCGCCAGCAGCCAAGATCCATACAGGGAGGGGAAGAACACTGAAGCTTTCTTT
TRBJ1-1 | 10 | NA | TRBV29-1 | NA | CSVVENEAFF | TGCAGCGTTGTGGAGAATGAAGCTTTCTTT
TRBJ2-7 | 15 | NA | TRBV11-3 | NA | CASSPPTRDSYEQYF | TGTGCCAGCAGCCCTCCGACACGCGACTCCTACGAGCAGTACTTC
TRBJ1-3 | 13 | NA | TRBV30 | NA | CAWGRVTGNTIYF | TGTGCCTGGGGCCGGGTGACTGGAAACACCATATATTTT
TRBJ1-1 | 14 | NA | TRBV5-5 | NA | CASSFWGRNTEAFF | TGTGCCAGCAGCTTTTGGGGGCGGAACACTGAAGCTTTCTTT
TRBJ1-1 | 15 | NA | TRBV5-4 | NA | CASSFGISFNTEAFF | TGTGCCAGCAGCTTTGGTATTAGTTTCAACACTGAAGCTTTCTTT